The rows below give T cell receptor beta chains drawn from one sample of a study of OX40 agonist ivuxolimab in advanced cancers. Some clones are missing from TCRdb's copy, which holds only in-frame ones; the method was immunoSEQ multiplex PCR. The sample lists around 60,000 clones; roughly 87% were seen once. The sample here was CD4+ or CD8+ T cells sorted from blood, taken in a trial of the OX40 agonist ivuxolimab. The receptor set was obtained from an adult with an advanced solid tumor such as melanoma, head and neck, liver or kidney cancer. Both conserved end residues are part of each CDR3. The order of the fields is clone size, V gene, D gene, J gene, CDR3 protein, CDR3 DNA. The D gene is left open where the match is weak. Clone size is stated in some rows and not others, as once, few, many or a class when expanded.

clone_size: -
v_call: TRBV7-2
d_call: TRBD2
j_call: TRBJ2-5
cdr3_aa: CASSLALAGGLQETQYF
cdr3_nt: TGTGCCAGCAGCTTAGCACTAGCGGGAGGTCTGCAAGAGACCCAGTACTTC

clone_size: few
v_call: TRBV28
d_call: -
j_call: TRBJ1-2
cdr3_aa: CASSLDIRGSNYGYTF
cdr3_nt: TGTGCCAGCAGTTTAGACATCAGGGGTTCTAACTATGGCTACACCTTC

clone_size: -
v_call: TRBV15
d_call: -
j_call: TRBJ2-2
cdr3_aa: CATSPDRYANTGELFF
cdr3_nt: TGTGCCACCAGCCCCGACAGGTACGCGAACACCGGGGAGCTGTTTTTT

clone_size: -
v_call: TRBV19
d_call: TRBD2
j_call: TRBJ2-5
cdr3_aa: CATRGGETQYF
cdr3_nt: TGTGCCACCCGGGGGGGAGAGACCCAGTACTTC

clone_size: -
v_call: TRBV28
d_call: -
j_call: TRBJ1-1
cdr3_aa: CASILQEGRTEAFF
cdr3_nt: TGTGCCAGCATCCTCCAGGAGGGTAGGACTGAAGCTTTCTTT

clone_size: -
v_call: TRBV5-1
d_call: -
j_call: TRBJ1-6
cdr3_aa: CASSRGWDSPLHF
cdr3_nt: TGCGCCAGCAGCCGAGGGTGGGATTCACCCCTCCACTTT

clone_size: -
v_call: TRBV28
d_call: -
j_call: TRBJ1-1
cdr3_aa: CASSSWRGRLNTEAFF
cdr3_nt: TGTGCCAGCAGTTCCTGGCGTGGCAGATTGAACACTGAAGCTTTCTTT

clone_size: -
v_call: TRBV6-6
d_call: -
j_call: TRBJ2-3
cdr3_aa: CASSPHGEDTQYF
cdr3_nt: TGTGCCAGCAGCCCCCATGGGGAAGATACGCAGTATTTT

clone_size: -
v_call: TRBV5-1
d_call: -
j_call: TRBJ2-5
cdr3_aa: CASSQSDRNQETQYF
cdr3_nt: TGCGCCAGCAGCCAATCTGACAGGAACCAAGAGACCCAGTACTTC

clone_size: -
v_call: TRBV18
d_call: -
j_call: TRBJ1-3
cdr3_aa: CASSPVQATSGNTIYF
cdr3_nt: TGTGCCAGCTCACCAGTCCAGGCTACCTCTGGAAACACCATATATTTT

clone_size: -
v_call: TRBV11-1
d_call: TRBD1
j_call: TRBJ2-1
cdr3_aa: CASRPGQGAYNEQFF
cdr3_nt: TGTGCCAGCAGGCCCGGACAGGGAGCCTACAATGAGCAGTTCTTC

clone_size: -
v_call: TRBV27
d_call: TRBD1
j_call: TRBJ2-3
cdr3_aa: CASSLRGQGPDTQYF
cdr3_nt: TGTGCCAGCAGTTTACGCGGACAGGGCCCAGATACGCAGTATTTT

clone_size: -
v_call: TRBV4-2
d_call: -
j_call: TRBJ2-3
cdr3_aa: CASSQSTAHTDTQYF
cdr3_nt: TGTGCCAGCAGCCAATCGACAGCACACACAGATACGCAGTATTTT

clone_size: -
v_call: TRBV18
d_call: -
j_call: TRBJ2-3
cdr3_aa: CASSQSPAGATDTQYF
cdr3_nt: TGTGCCAGCTCACAGTCCCCGGCAGGGGCCACAGATACGCAGTATTTT

clone_size: -
v_call: TRBV5-6
d_call: -
j_call: TRBJ2-1
cdr3_aa: CASSPRRFPSSYNEQFF
cdr3_nt: TGTGCCAGCAGCCCCCGACGATTCCCTAGCTCCTACAATGAGCAGTTCTTC

clone_size: few
v_call: TRBV7-3
d_call: -
j_call: TRBJ2-1
cdr3_aa: CASSSPRGGNEQFF
cdr3_nt: TGTGCCAGCAGCTCTCCCCGGGGCGGCAATGAGCAGTTCTTC

clone_size: -
v_call: TRBV5-1
d_call: TRBD2
j_call: TRBJ2-7
cdr3_aa: CASSQGGFEQYF
cdr3_nt: TGCGCCAGCAGTCAGGGAGGGTTCGAGCAGTACTTC

clone_size: once
v_call: TRBV5-6
d_call: TRBD2
j_call: TRBJ2-7
cdr3_aa: CASSLRGTTSEQYF
cdr3_nt: TGTGCCAGCAGCTTGCGAGGGACTACAAGCGAGCAGTACTTC

clone_size: -
v_call: TRBV4-1
d_call: -
j_call: TRBJ2-1
cdr3_aa: CASSHVRAVSVNEQFF
cdr3_nt: TGCGCCAGCAGCCATGTGAGGGCGGTGTCGGTCAATGAGCAGTTCTTC

clone_size: once
v_call: TRBV6-1
d_call: TRBD2
j_call: TRBJ2-7
cdr3_aa: CASSRTSGYEQYF
cdr3_nt: TGTGCCAGCAGTCGGACTAGCGGGTACGAGCAGTACTTC

clone_size: -
v_call: TRBV5-6
d_call: TRBD2
j_call: TRBJ2-5
cdr3_aa: CASSFGLADRETQYF
cdr3_nt: TGTGCCAGCAGCTTCGGACTAGCGGATAGGGAGACCCAGTACTTC

clone_size: -
v_call: TRBV5-8
d_call: -
j_call: TRBJ2-5
cdr3_aa: CASSFYSQETQYF
cdr3_nt: TGTGCCAGCAGCTTTTACAGCCAAGAGACCCAGTACTTC

clone_size: -
v_call: TRBV4-1
d_call: -
j_call: TRBJ2-7
cdr3_aa: CASSQNERWPGYF
cdr3_nt: TGCGCCAGCAGCCAAAATGAGAGGTGGCCGGGTTACTTC

clone_size: -
v_call: TRBV19
d_call: TRBD2
j_call: TRBJ2-1
cdr3_aa: CASRGTGTSLNNEQFF
cdr3_nt: TGTGCCAGCCGCGGAACCGGGACTAGCCTTAACAATGAGCAGTTCTTC

clone_size: -
v_call: TRBV12-5
d_call: TRBD1
j_call: TRBJ2-2
cdr3_aa: CASGLVAGTGSPGELFF
cdr3_nt: TGTGCTAGTGGTTTGGTCGCCGGGACAGGGTCACCGGGGGAGCTGTTTTTT

clone_size: -
v_call: TRBV6-6
d_call: -
j_call: TRBJ1-1
cdr3_aa: CASSSDTPKAFF
cdr3_nt: TGTGCCAGCAGCTCGGACACACCCAAGGCTTTCTTT

clone_size: few
v_call: TRBV5-1
d_call: TRBD1
j_call: TRBJ2-7
cdr3_aa: CASSFRDRGIYEQYF
cdr3_nt: TGCGCCAGCAGCTTCCGGGACAGGGGTATTTACGAGCAGTACTTC

clone_size: -
v_call: TRBV28
d_call: -
j_call: TRBJ1-6
cdr3_aa: CASSFRLSSYNSPLHF
cdr3_nt: TGTGCCAGCAGTTTTAGGTTGAGCTCCTATAATTCACCCCTCCACTTT

clone_size: -
v_call: TRBV7-9
d_call: TRBD1
j_call: TRBJ2-5
cdr3_aa: CASSLAVTGGETQYF
cdr3_nt: TGTGCCAGCAGCTTAGCGGTTACAGGGGGGGAGACCCAGTACTTC

clone_size: -
v_call: TRBV10-1
d_call: TRBD1
j_call: TRBJ2-7
cdr3_aa: CASSRDRVNEQYF
cdr3_nt: TGCGCCAGCAGTAGGGACAGGGTCAACGAGCAGTACTTC

clone_size: few
v_call: TRBV30
d_call: -
j_call: TRBJ1-5
cdr3_aa: CAWSFPLGSNQPQHF
cdr3_nt: TGTGCCTGGAGTTTCCCTCTGGGGAGCAATCAGCCCCAGCATTTT

clone_size: -
v_call: TRBV30
d_call: TRBD2
j_call: TRBJ2-5
cdr3_aa: CAWSDGGRALETQYF
cdr3_nt: TGTGCCTGGAGTGATGGCGGGAGGGCTCTCGAGACCCAGTACTTC

clone_size: -
v_call: TRBV4-2
d_call: -
j_call: TRBJ1-1
cdr3_aa: CASSLDRMNTEAFF
cdr3_nt: TGTGCCAGCAGCTTAGACAGGATGAACACTGAAGCTTTCTTT

clone_size: -
v_call: TRBV6-5
d_call: TRBD1
j_call: TRBJ1-3
cdr3_aa: CASSYLDRGIGNTIYF
cdr3_nt: TGTGCCAGCAGTTACCTGGACAGGGGTATCGGAAACACCATATATTTT

clone_size: -
v_call: TRBV7-3
d_call: TRBD2
j_call: TRBJ2-1
cdr3_aa: CASSPKSAGGLSNEQFF
cdr3_nt: TGTGCCAGCAGCCCTAAATCAGCGGGAGGCTTAAGCAATGAGCAGTTCTTC

clone_size: -
v_call: TRBV28
d_call: TRBD1
j_call: TRBJ2-7
cdr3_aa: CASSWTGPYEQYF
cdr3_nt: TGTGCCAGCAGTTGGACAGGGCCCTACGAGCAGTACTTC

clone_size: -
v_call: TRBV7-8
d_call: -
j_call: TRBJ1-2
cdr3_aa: CASSLWDGGGYTF
cdr3_nt: TGTGCCAGCAGCTTATGGGACGGGGGAGGCTACACCTTC

clone_size: -
v_call: TRBV27
d_call: TRBD2
j_call: TRBJ2-1
cdr3_aa: CASSSRLAGVYNEQFF
cdr3_nt: TGTGCCAGCAGTTCGAGACTAGCGGGAGTCTACAATGAGCAGTTCTTC

clone_size: -
v_call: TRBV7-8
d_call: -
j_call: TRBJ1-1
cdr3_aa: CASSLFADEQDEAFF
cdr3_nt: TGTGCCAGCAGCTTATTCGCCGATGAGCAGGATGAAGCTTTCTTT

clone_size: -
v_call: TRBV15
d_call: -
j_call: TRBJ1-6
cdr3_aa: CATSSGGALDSPLHF
cdr3_nt: TGTGCCACCAGCAGCGGAGGGGCCTTGGATTCACCCCTCCACTTT

clone_size: -
v_call: TRBV4-1
d_call: -
j_call: TRBJ1-4
cdr3_aa: CASSQDQGVMGNEKLFF
cdr3_nt: TGCGCCAGCAGCCAAGATCAGGGCGTGATGGGTAATGAAAAACTGTTTTTT

clone_size: -
v_call: TRBV7-8
d_call: TRBD1
j_call: TRBJ1-1
cdr3_aa: CASSLRDSQAFF
cdr3_nt: TGTGCCAGCAGCCTCAGGGACAGTCAAGCTTTCTTT